A single sample is the source of the 15 T cell receptor beta chains below, sequenced in a study of cytomegalovirus exposure and HLA in healthy donors. Use of 60 Vbeta and 13 Jbeta primers characterized the PCR. Repertoires were generated with immunoSEQ multiplex PCR, while TCRdb's copy carries only in-frame clones and drops some. Found here are around 150,000 clones, approximately 72% of them singletons; the top ten hold over 2%. The sequencing input was PBMCs. The origin of the receptors is a man aged 35 to 55 in good health and CMV-seronegative.

The chain recombines TRBV27 with TRBJ1-1; 8 bases agree with TRBD1. The germline gives CDR1 MNHEY, CDR2 SMNVEV (reference sequence). The CDR3 sequence is 16 residues long. V trimming: 8 bases; J trimming: 1 base; junction bases outside the gene matches: 12. This CDR3 is CASGQGAVSRNTEAFF. The CDR3 bases are TGTGCCAGCGGCCAGGGGGCGGTGAGTAGGAACACTGAAGCTTTCTTT.

The chain carries TRBV10-3 and TRBJ2-7; 14 bases are shared with TRBD2. CDR3 length: 18 residues. Germline V lookup: CDR1 ENHRY, CDR2 SYGVKD. The junction had 14 bases not matched to a gene; V was cut back by 7 bases and J by 3 bases. Written as DNA, the CDR3 is TGTGCCATCAATCCCTCCGGGACTAGCGGGAGAACTGGCTACGAGCAGTACTTC. It yields the protein CAINPSGTSGRTGYEQYF.

The J gene is TRBJ2-5, the V gene TRBV7-8, with D possibly being TRBD1 (5 bases). Germline values: CDR1 SGHVS, CDR2 FQNEAQ. CDR3 size: 16 residues. Trimming stripped 3 bases from V and 3 bases from J, with 17 bases between. This CDR3 reads CASSFRTTTPEETQYF. In DNA, the CDR3 is TGTGCCAGCAGCTTCAGGACAACCACACCGGAAGAGACCCAGTACTTC.

V is TRBV6-5 and J is TRBJ1-1, with 9 bases matching TRBD1. The CDR3 runs 14 residues. Trimming took 0 bases from V and 7 from J; bases not matched to a gene: 3. Germline lookup yields CDR1 MNHEY and CDR2 SVGAGI. Here the CDR3 DNA reads TGTGCCAGCAGTTACTCAGGGACAGGGCGTGAAGCTTTCTTT. Amino acid sequence: CASSYSGTGREAFF.

This clone was observed once. The rearrangement links TRBV7-9 to TRBJ2-7; 8 bases agree with TRBD1. Germline V lookup: CDR1 SEHNR, CDR2 FQNEAQ (reference sequence). V shed 4 bases and J 2 bases; nucleotides not matched to a gene: 7. The CDR3 consists of 15 residues. The CDR3 is CASSYRDRSPYEQYF. In nucleotides, the CDR3 is TGTGCCAGCAGCTACCGGGACAGGAGTCCCTACGAGCAGTACTTC.

For the CDR3, the DNA is TGTGCCAGCAGCTTCGACACTAGCAATCAGCCCCAGCATTTT. The encoded protein is CASSFDTSNQPQHF. The chain is built from TRBV7-9 and TRBJ1-5; no reliable D call. Trimming removed 3 bases from V and 0 bases from J, with 6 bases in between. The CDR3 contains 14 residues. Germline V gene sequence: CDR1 SEHNR, CDR2 FQNEAQ (reference sequence).

The gene calls are TRBV19 and TRBJ2-3, with 7 bases matching TRBD1. The CDR3 is 14 amino acids. CDR1 is LNHDA and CDR2 is SQIVND in the germline V gene (reference sequence). V was pared by 3 bases and J by 6 bases, with 6 bases of the junction left unmatched. The CDR3 DNA sequence: TGTGCCAGTAGTATGGGGACAGTCTTCGATACGCAGTATTTT. This gives the protein CASSMGTVFDTQYF.

The genes are TRBV6-1 and TRBJ1-2; D remains unclear. There are 12 residues in the CDR3. Per the germline V gene, CDR1 is MNHNS and CDR2 is SASEGT. V shed 4 bases and J shed 1 base, with 4 bases lying between them. CDR3 loop: CASSAVNYGYTF. The CDR3 coding sequence is TGTGCCAGCAGTGCCGTTAACTATGGCTACACCTTC.

Only one count was recorded for this clone. The chain links TRBV5-1 to TRBJ2-7; 7 bases are shared with TRBD2. Germline V lookup: CDR1 SGHRS, CDR2 YFSETQ. There are 15 residues in the CDR3. V shed 6 bases, J shed 4 bases, and the junction held 13 bases outside the gene matches. The DNA for the CDR3 is TGCGCCAGCACCCCGGACGGGGGAGGGTTGTACGAGCAGTACTTC. It yields the protein CASTPDGGGLYEQYF.

The chain combines TRBV4-1 with TRBJ1-5; possible D gene TRBD1, 6 bases. The CDR3 is 18 amino acids. V was pared by 1 base and J by 0 bases, with 16 bases between. The germline V gene encodes CDR1 MGHRA and CDR2 YSYEKL. This CDR3 reads CASSQGQGRTYSNQPQHF. In nucleotides, the CDR3 is TGCGCCAGCAGCCAAGGGCAGGGGCGAACCTATAGCAATCAGCCCCAGCATTTT.

The chain links TRBV5-4 to TRBJ2-5; 10 bases match TRBD1. Looked up from germline, CDR1 is SGHNT and CDR2 is YYREEE (reference sequence). V lost 4 bases and J lost 4; bases outside the gene matches: 4. The CDR3 covers 14 residues. CDR3 in DNA: TGTGCCAGCAGCGAGACAGGGGGCCGAGAGACCCAGTACTTC. Amino acid sequence: CASSETGGRETQYF.

This clone was counted between two and nine times. J is TRBJ1-5 and V is TRBV5-6; D is possibly TRBD1 (5 bases). CDR3 length: 17 amino acids. The ends were cut back, 3 bases at V and 5 bases at J, with 21 bases in the middle. Germline CDR1 reads SGHDT; CDR2 reads YYEEEE. CDR3 coding DNA: TGTGCCAGCAGCTCGGGGGGGTCACCCCCAGTTTATCAGCCCCAGCATTTT. It is translated as CASSSGGSPPVYQPQHF.

This clone was found a few times. The chain employs TRBV19 and TRBJ2-5, with 10 bases matching TRBD2. CDR3 length: 16 amino acids. The germline CDR1 and CDR2 sequences are LNHDA and SQIVND (reference sequence). V lost 1 base, J lost 0 bases, and 2 bases stayed unmatched. This CDR3 is CASSIGTSGNQETQYF. The CDR3 nucleotides read TGTGCCAGTAGTATAGGGACTAGCGGCAACCAAGAGACCCAGTACTTC.

This chain's CDR3 is CASSLGTSGGATDTQYF. In DNA, the CDR3 is TGTGCCAGCAGCTTAGGCACTAGCGGGGGGGCAACAGATACGCAGTATTTT. The chain links TRBV11-2 to TRBJ2-3; 13 nucleotides align to TRBD2. The CDR3 spans 17 residues. Germline V gives CDR1 SGHAT, CDR2 FQNNGV. The V gene end was trimmed by 1 base and the J gene end by 3 bases; junction bases not matched to a gene: 4.

This chain joins TRBV2 and TRBJ1-4; the D gene is possibly TRBD1 (5 bases). There are 13 residues in the CDR3. Deletions cut 7 bases from V and 7 bases from J, with 13 bases between. Germline V gene data show CDR1 as SNHLY and CDR2 as FYNNEI. CDR3 amino acids: CASNQGGGEKLFF. The CDR3 region has the DNA TGTGCCAGCAACCAGGGCGGGGGTGAAAAACTGTTTTTT. The whole variable domain, filled in from reference TRBV2 and TRBJ1-4, reads EPEVTQTPSHQVTQMGQEVILRCVPISNHLYFYWYRQILGQKVEFLVSFYNNEISEKSEIFDDQFSVERPDGSNFTLKIRSTKLEDSAMYFCASNQGGGEKLFFGSGTQLSVL.